This TCR beta chain derives from a study of T-cell memory formation after mild COVID-19. In the case of this clonotype: The antigen is undetermined.

V was trimmed by 3 bases and J by 7 bases, leaving 22 bases between them. Germline CDR1 and CDR2: DFQATT and SNEGSKA (reference sequence). The CDR3 has 16 residues. Constant-segment-primed 5'RACE gave TCR alpha and TCR beta cDNA libraries with sample barcodes and UMIs. TCRdb reprocessed the 5' RACE reads via MiXCR and lists one record per CDR3 protein. Among 540,000 or so distinct CDR3 sequences listed, around 21% were seen once. The study, taken as a whole, reports: Day 37-peaking second-wave clones had unconfirmed SARS-CoV-2 specificity.

V gene TRBV20-1 combines with J gene TRBJ2-1; D is undetermined. Sequencing input: PBMCs or a T cell subset sorted from them (not recorded which). This receptor was taken from an adult woman who had mild COVID-19 (a few samples of this study predate the infection). Cell type and time point are not known. The CDR3 DNA is TGCAGTGCTAGTAGCCCCTCGCGCCTTGACGGGAATGAGCAGTTCTTC. Its protein product is CSASSPSRLDGNEQFF.